The entry below gives a single TCR beta chain sequence along with its context. Which antigen it targets is not known. Base qualities are not at hand, and no much larger clone is one base apart. This sample is drawn from a study of cytomegalovirus exposure and HLA in healthy donors (dated by TCRdb to 2016 to 2017). Background for the entire study: In an earlier analysis of 450 to 750 of the donors, 250 to 350 Gb of sequence data and 100 million or so unique TCR beta sequences from about 179 million T cells were reported. About 300 gigabases of sequencing data and 70 million to 100 million unique TCR sequences were included in an early release covering 550 to 650 HLA-typed donors. Of the roughly 420 genotyped donors, 80% to 90% were placed in the genetic ancestry cluster associated with self-reported Caucasian donors. The study was designed to test whether signatures of past pathogen exposure could be identified by cataloging public T cell receptors. The study profiled the T cell repertoires of approximately 700 subjects by immunosequencing and related them to cytomegalovirus serostatus. A separate validation cohort of about 110 different subjects was used in addition to the roughly 670-subject first cohort. To predict cytomegalovirus infection status, the study brought together high-throughput TCR immunosequencing, statistical association of individual TCRs with disease status, and machine learning. A later analysis re-examined previously published TCR beta repertoires from roughly 720 donors and added high-resolution HLA genotyping to investigate patterns of TCR occurrence. Rather than drawing on any new phenotypic data, the later analysis identified candidate immune exposures from TCR beta sequences and the way those sequences occurred across donors. An earlier analysis of fewer than 750 of the donors used high-throughput TCR beta sequencing to judge whether each TCR beta V gene segment behaved as functional or pseudogenic. Donor age, sex, ethnicity and CMV serostatus were compiled together with the repertoire data. In a later genetic analysis, genome-wide SNP genotypes for about 65% of the roughly 700 donors were used, and that subset was treated as a discovery cohort. Every discovery cohort repertoire had been produced on one sequencing platform. HLA typing covered class I and class II loci at four-digit resolution. Typing coverage varied by locus: roughly 629-640 donors for A, B, C, DRB1 and DQB1; approximately 560 for DQA1; about 570 for DPA1; under 490 for DPB1. Roughly 5 DR-DQ haplotypes were handled as single units for association and clustering because linkage in the cohort was strong. Among about 400 genotyped donors of the cohort, an average of about 220,000 unique TCR beta nucleotide sequences was sequenced per donor, of which approximately 19% were non-productive.

The library was prepared using the immunoSEQ multiplex PCR assay. For the multiplex PCR, a mixture combining 60 forward primers for TCR Vbeta segments and 13 reverse primers for TCR Jbeta segments was used. The CDR3 region of rearranged TCR beta genes was amplified from genomic DNA with a multiplex PCR assay. Amplified TCR beta libraries were sequenced as 87-base-pair reads on the Illumina HiSeq System. Per the original workflow: In a later analysis, some 80 million unique TCR beta chains were counted across the 650 to 750 repertoires, and roughly 10 million of these chains were shared by at least two donors. A nearest-neighbor algorithm error-corrected the raw reads and collapsed the reads into unique sequences, merging closely related sequences to remove PCR and sequencing errors. To assign V, D and J gene segments, CDR3 sequences were aligned to IMGT reference sequences. For a sequence to be retained, at least a six-nucleotide match to both a V gene segment and a J gene segment was required. Rearrangements were classified as productive when the CDR3 lacked stop codons and remained in frame with V and J, and all other rearrangements were classified as non-productive. CDR3 was defined by IMGT convention, running from the second conserved V-encoded cysteine to the conserved J-encoded phenylalanine. Sequences without an unambiguous match to a single V gene segment were excluded from the earlier analysis of 587 of the donors. In an earlier analysis of 500 to 750 of the donors, V segments were called functional above 56.7% productive rearrangements and were called segregating when the between-donor standard deviation exceeded 5%. To diagnose cytomegalovirus status from the catalog of TCR beta chain sequences, a statistical classification framework was built. V and J gene assignment, in a later analysis, came from comparing TCR nucleotide sequences with IMGT/GENE-DB human TR gene sequences. In a later analysis, CDR3 sequences and most-parsimonious VDJ recombination scenarios were assigned using the TCRdist pipeline. In a later analysis, every TCR beta chain was defined by the combination of its CDR3 amino acid sequence and its V-gene family, and reads without a unique V-gene family were dropped. To address suspected cross-contamination and a sequencing artifact, a later analysis removed a few hundred highly shared, low-generation-probability nucleotide sequences. In a later analysis, a clonal expansion index for each public chain was calculated from normalized within-repertoire ranks of inferred template counts. A later analysis computed generation probabilities with a VDJ recombination model fitted to out-of-frame rearrangements, and checked the results against IGoR. In a later analysis, TCR-TCR, TCR-HLA and TCR-CMV co-occurrence was scored with hypergeometric tests, and a repertoire-size bias correction was applied to TCR pairs. False discovery rates were estimated in a later analysis by permuting HLA or CMV assignments 20 times. A later analysis grouped co-occurring TCRs with DBSCAN, adding TCRdist sequence similarity when clustering within HLA-allele-positive subsets. Co-occurrence clustering excluded repertoires with fewer than 30,000 or more than 120,000 public chains, plus five with anomalous nucleotide sharing. What TCRdb holds here is the immuneACCESS table cut down to in-frame rearrangements. Part of the clones is not present; checked against another copy, under half of the missing clones reflect an unresolved V gene, and the others are unexplained. Clonal size and the V and J genes are those of that table, whereas D and trimming came from the DNA. The table for this sample lists about 130,000 clones; around 69% of them were counted only once. The ten biggest clones cover about 3% of the sample.

Broader findings and caveats from the paper: In an earlier analysis of 500 to 650 of the donors, most TCR beta V segments appeared in productive rearrangements about 90% or about 30% of the time, broadly matching IMGT annotations. A further reported finding was that TCR beta sequences accurately predicted the HLA-A and HLA-B alleles for most subjects in the first cohort. It was suggested by the authors that the approach could potentially be generalized to other disease states and immunological phenotypes. Presence/absence analyses assumed roughly uniform sequencing depth across donors, an assumption that may not hold. Some 16 rarely observed V segments, including chromosome 9 orphons, were excluded from the earlier analysis of several hundred of the donors because counts were too low. A later analysis found that TCR association rates varied across HLA loci, with DRB1 alleles showing the most associated TCRs and HLA-C alleles the fewest. Most TCR sequences were seen in very few donors, while some public TCRs were found in many individuals. Cytomegalovirus status was reported to be diagnosed by the classifier with high specificity and sensitivity in both the original and validation cohorts. Several of the top co-occurrence clusters appeared to be linked to parvovirus B19, influenza, CMV and Epstein-Barr virus, according to a later analysis. In vitro tests confirmed that a few of the cytomegalovirus-associated TCR beta chains recognize cytomegalovirus antigens. Compared with the approximately 700-donor mean, donors in an Asian-associated ancestry cluster had fewer N-insertions in productive TCRs, according to a later genetic analysis. When HLA alleles, especially DR and DQ, strongly co-occurred, TCR associations were difficult to assign to individual alleles. The cohort was sequenced for TCR beta chains only, and without alpha or paired-chain data the features that could be detected were limited. At a false discovery rate of 0.05, a later analysis linked roughly 17,000 TCR beta sequences to specific HLA alleles. Because HLA typing was unavailable for some donors at each locus, only the typed subset was used in association tests. The study gave a list of under 200 TCR beta chains associated with cytomegalovirus. The only immune exposure information available for the cohort was CMV serostatus. A cluster of highly shared sequence variants was judged likely to represent a technical artifact of the sequencing pipeline. A later genetic analysis associated a missense DCLRE1C variant with V-gene and J-gene trimming of TCR beta chains, and an independent cohort replicated the association. A later analysis found that HLA-associated TCR beta chains were more clonally expanded and had lower generation probabilities than equally common non-associated chains. Correlated functional status among segregating V segments might be attributable to linkage disequilibrium, but an unknown experimental factor could not be ruled out. Most CMV-associated TCR beta chains appeared to be HLA-restricted in a later analysis, and the HLA associations seemed to be driven largely by CMV exposure.

In total, around 600 healthy bone marrow donors made up the cohort. All cohort members were sampled while nominally healthy, although unrecorded immune exposures were likely present. Of the 700 or so cohort members, roughly 290 had a positive CMV serostatus and about 400 had a negative one, while no CMV serostatus was recorded for the donor. A peripheral blood sample was provided by each donor, and peripheral blood mononuclear cells were used for TCR beta sequencing. Genomic DNA was extracted from the blood cell samples with the Qiagen DNeasy Blood Extraction Kit. The receptor was isolated from a human donor in good health. Sequenced input: PBMCs.

CDR3 reads: CASSVVAGANTEAFF. The DNA sequence is TGTGCCAGCAGCGTAGTCGCTGGGGCGAACACTGAAGCTTTCTTT. The V gene is TRBV9 and the J gene is TRBJ1-1; the best D guess is TRBD1, with 5 bases matching. V loses 0 bases, J loses 1 base, and the germline ends lie 10 bases apart. CDR1 and CDR2 are read off the germline V gene as SGDLS and YYNGEE. The CDR3 measures 15 amino acids from cysteine to phenylalanine. Only CDR3 DNA remains: 45 bases, in frame from the first base. Reference TRBV9 and TRBJ1-1 proteins supply the regions before and after the CDR3; the full variable domain is: DSGVTQTPKHLITATGQRVTLRCSPRSGDLSVYWYQQSLDQGLQFLIQYYNGEERAKGNILERFSAQQFPDLHSELNLSSLELGDSALYFCASSVVAGANTEAFFGQGTRLTVV.